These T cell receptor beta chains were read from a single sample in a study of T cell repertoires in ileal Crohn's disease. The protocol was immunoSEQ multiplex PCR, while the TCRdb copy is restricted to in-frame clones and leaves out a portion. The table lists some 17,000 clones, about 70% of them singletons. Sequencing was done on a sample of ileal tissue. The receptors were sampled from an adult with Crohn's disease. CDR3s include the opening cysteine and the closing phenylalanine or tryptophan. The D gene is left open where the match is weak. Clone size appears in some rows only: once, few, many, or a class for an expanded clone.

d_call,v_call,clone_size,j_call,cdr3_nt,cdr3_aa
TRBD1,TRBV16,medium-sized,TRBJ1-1,TGTGCCAGCAGACGTACAGGGGGCATTATATTGAACACTGAAGCTTTCTTT,CASRRTGGIILNTEAFF
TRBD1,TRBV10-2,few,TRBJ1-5,TGCGCCAGCAGTGAGTCCACGACAGGGGGTCAGCCCCAGCATTTT,CASSESTTGGQPQHF
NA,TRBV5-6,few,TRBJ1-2,TGTGCCAGCAGCTTGGCCCCGAGGGGGGCTGCCTATGGCTACACCTTC,CASSLAPRGAAYGYTF
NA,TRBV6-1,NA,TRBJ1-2,TGTGCCAGTCAAATTGACAGGACACAGGGCTACACCTTC,CASQIDRTQGYTF
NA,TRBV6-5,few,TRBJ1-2,TGTGCCAGCAGTGAAGGTCCCGGGAGCCAAGGCTACACCTTC,CASSEGPGSQGYTF
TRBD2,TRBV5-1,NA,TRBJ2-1,TGCGCCAGCAGCTTGACAAGGGGAGGGTCAAATGAGCAGTTCTTC,CASSLTRGGSNEQFF
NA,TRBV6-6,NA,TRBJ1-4,TGTGCCAGCAATCCGGGACACCTTAATGAAAAACTGTTTTTT,CASNPGHLNEKLFF
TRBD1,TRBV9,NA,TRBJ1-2,TGTGCCAGCAGCGTAGGGGCGGGACAGGGGCACTATGGCTACACCTTC,CASSVGAGQGHYGYTF
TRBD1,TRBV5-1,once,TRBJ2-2,TGCGCCAGCAGCCTACGGACAGGGGACACCGGGGAGCTGTTTTTT,CASSLRTGDTGELFF
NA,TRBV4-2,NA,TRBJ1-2,TGTGCCAGCAGCCAGGGGGATAGGGACTCGGCTGGCTACACCTTC,CASSQGDRDSAGYTF
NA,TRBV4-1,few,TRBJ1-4,TGCGCCAGCAGCCCGTTTGGACTCGCAACTAATGAAAAACTGTTTTTT,CASSPFGLATNEKLFF
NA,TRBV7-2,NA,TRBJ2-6,TGTGCCAGCAGTCACAGGGAAGCTGGGGCCAACGTCCTGACTTTC,CASSHREAGANVLTF
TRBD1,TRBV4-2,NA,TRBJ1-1,TGTGCCAGCAGCCAAGCAGGACAGGGTGGCACTGAAGCTTTCTTT,CASSQAGQGGTEAFF
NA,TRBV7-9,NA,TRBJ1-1,TGTGCCAGCAGCTGGGACAACACTGAAGCTTTCTTT,CASSWDNTEAFF
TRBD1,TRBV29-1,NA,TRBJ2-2,TGCAGCGTTGGAACCTCGACAGGGCCGGGGGAGCTGTTTTTT,CSVGTSTGPGELFF
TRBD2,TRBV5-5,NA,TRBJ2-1,TGTGCCAGCAGCCTGGGACTAGCGGAATACAATGAGCAGTTCTTC,CASSLGLAEYNEQFF
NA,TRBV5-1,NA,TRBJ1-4,TGCGCCAGCAGCTTGGCCGCCGGGGGCCAGGAAAAACTGTTTTTT,CASSLAAGGQEKLFF
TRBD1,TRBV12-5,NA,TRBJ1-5,TGTGCTAGTGGTTTGCCGAAACAGGGGATCGAGGTTAGCAATCAGCCCCAGCATTTT,CASGLPKQGIEVSNQPQHF
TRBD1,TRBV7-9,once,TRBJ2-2,TGTGCCAGCAGCTTACGGGGACAGGGGGCGCGGGCGAACACCGGGGAGCTGTTTTTT,CASSLRGQGARANTGELFF
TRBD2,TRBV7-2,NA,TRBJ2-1,TGTGCCAGCAGCTATAGCGGGGGGGCCTATGAGCAGTTCTTC,CASSYSGGAYEQFF
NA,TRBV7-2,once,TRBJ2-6,TGTGCCAGCAGCTTAGACGCTTACGGGGCCAACGTCCTGACTTTC,CASSLDAYGANVLTF
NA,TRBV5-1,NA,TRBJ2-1,TGCGCCAGCAGCTTGGACTCCAACTCCTACAATGAGCAGTTCTTC,CASSLDSNSYNEQFF
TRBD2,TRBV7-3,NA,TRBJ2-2,TGTGCCAGCAGCTTCTCCGGCGGGAGAGGAGCGGCCGGGGAGCTGTTTTTT,CASSFSGGRGAAGELFF
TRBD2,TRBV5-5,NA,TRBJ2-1,TGTGCCAGCAGCCAATTAGCAGGACTAGCGGGATTGGGCAATGAGCAGTTCTTC,CASSQLAGLAGLGNEQFF
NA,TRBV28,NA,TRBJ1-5,TGTGCCAGCATTAAGGCTTTTGGGAATCAGCCCCAGCATTTT,CASIKAFGNQPQHF
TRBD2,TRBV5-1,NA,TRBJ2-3,TGCGCCAGCAGCTCCCGGGTAAACGGGGGGGTGACAGATACGCAGTATTTT,CASSSRVNGGVTDTQYF
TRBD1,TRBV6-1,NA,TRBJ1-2,TGTGCCAGCAGTCATCAGGGGGTACTGGATGGCTACACCTTC,CASSHQGVLDGYTF
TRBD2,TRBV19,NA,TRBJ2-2,TGTGCCAGTAGTAGCGGGGGGGCCACCGGGGAGCTGTTTTTT,CASSSGGATGELFF
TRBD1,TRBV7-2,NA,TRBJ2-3,TGTGCCAGCAGCCGCGACAGGGCTAGCACAGATACGCAGTATTTT,CASSRDRASTDTQYF
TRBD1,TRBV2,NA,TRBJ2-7,TGTGCCAGCCACAGGACAGGGGTTATGTACGAGCAGTACTTC,CASHRTGVMYEQYF
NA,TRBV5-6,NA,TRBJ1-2,TGTGCCAGCAGCTTCGGGTCCGGGGTCAGCGGGGATGGCTACACCTTC,CASSFGSGVSGDGYTF
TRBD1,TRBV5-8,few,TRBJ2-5,TGTGCCAGCAGACGAGGACAGGGGTACCAAGAGACCCAGTACTTC,CASRRGQGYQETQYF
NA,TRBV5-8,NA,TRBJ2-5,TGTGCCAGCAGCTTGCTTGGGTCTAGCGCGAGCGAAGAGACCCAGTACTTC,CASSLLGSSASEETQYF
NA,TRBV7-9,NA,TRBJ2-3,TGTGCCAGCCTAGGGCTCACAGATACGCAGTATTTT,CASLGLTDTQYF
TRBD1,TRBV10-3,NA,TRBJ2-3,TGTGCCATCAGTGAGTCTAAAGGGACAGGGCTTCTCACAGATACGCAGTATTTT,CAISESKGTGLLTDTQYF
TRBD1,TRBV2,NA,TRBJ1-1,TGTGCCAGCAGTGCGGAAGCTGGGACAGCTGAAGCTTTCTTT,CASSAEAGTAEAFF
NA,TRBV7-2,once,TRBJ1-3,TGTGCCAGCAGCTTAGCCGGGACCGTCCTCTCTGGAAACACCATATATTTT,CASSLAGTVLSGNTIYF
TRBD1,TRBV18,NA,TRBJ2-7,TGTGCCAGCTCTCCCATGGTAACAGGGGCGTACGAGCAGTACTTC,CASSPMVTGAYEQYF
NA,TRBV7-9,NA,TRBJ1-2,TGTGCCAGCAGCTCAGGGGTCGGGTATGGCTACACCTTC,CASSSGVGYGYTF
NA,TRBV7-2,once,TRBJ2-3,TGTGCCAGCAGCCTCGATGGGGGGGCTACAGATACGCAGTATTTT,CASSLDGGATDTQYF
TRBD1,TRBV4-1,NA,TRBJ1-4,TGCGCCAGCAGCCAAGATAGGGGGACAGGGGTTGGGGAAAAACTGTTTTTT,CASSQDRGTGVGEKLFF
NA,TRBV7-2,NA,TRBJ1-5,TGTGCCAGCAGCTTAGATGGCTCACCGAGGCCCCAGCATTTT,CASSLDGSPRPQHF
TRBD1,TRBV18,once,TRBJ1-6,TGTGCCAGCTCACATGGACAGGATAATTCACCCCTCCACTTT,CASSHGQDNSPLHF
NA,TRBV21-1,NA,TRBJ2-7,TGTGCCAGCAGCAAATTCAGGGGGCACTGGGTACACGAGCAGTACTTC,CASSKFRGHWVHEQYF
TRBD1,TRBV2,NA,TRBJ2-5,TGTGCCAGCAGTGAGGGGACAGGGTTAGAGACCCAGTACTTC,CASSEGTGLETQYF
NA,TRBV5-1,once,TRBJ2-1,TGCGCCAGCAGCCAACCGACTAGTAGGGCCCGAGAGGCTTCCTACAATGAGCAGTTCTTC,CASSQPTSRAREASYNEQFF
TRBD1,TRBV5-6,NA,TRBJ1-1,TGTGCCAGCAGCACCCAACAGGGGCTCACTGAAGCTTTCTTT,CASSTQQGLTEAFF
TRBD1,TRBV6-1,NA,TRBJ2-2,TGTGCCAGCAGTGAAGAATGGTCAGGGGGCCTGAACACCGGGGAGCTGTTTTTT,CASSEEWSGGLNTGELFF
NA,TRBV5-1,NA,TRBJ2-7,TGCGCCAGCAGCGGGACGACAGGTTCCTACGAGCAGTACTTC,CASSGTTGSYEQYF
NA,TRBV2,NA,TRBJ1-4,TGTGCCAGCAGAGGACCGGGGGGCGAAAAACTGTTTTTT,CASRGPGGEKLFF
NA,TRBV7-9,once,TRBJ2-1,TGTGCCAGCAGCTTAAGGGGGCGGGAGGATGAGCAGTTCTTC,CASSLRGREDEQFF
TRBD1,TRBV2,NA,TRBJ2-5,TGTGCCAGCACCTACAGGGGGCTCCCAGAGACCCAGTACTTC,CASTYRGLPETQYF
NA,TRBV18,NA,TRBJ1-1,TGTGCCAGCTCACCAGGACAGCAGAACACTGAAGCTTTCTTT,CASSPGQQNTEAFF
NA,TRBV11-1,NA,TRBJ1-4,TGTGCCAGCAGCTCCTCGGGGGTCCCGGGGAATGAAAAACTGTTTTTT,CASSSSGVPGNEKLFF
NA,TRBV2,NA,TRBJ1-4,TGTGCCAGCAGTTACGACGGATTGGGGGATAATGAAAAACTGTTTTTT,CASSYDGLGDNEKLFF
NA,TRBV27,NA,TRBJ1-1,TGTGCCAGCAGTCCCCAGGAAGGGAACACTGAAGCTTTCTTT,CASSPQEGNTEAFF
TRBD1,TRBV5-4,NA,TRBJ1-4,TGTGCCAGCAGCCGGGACAGGTTTAATGAAAAACTGTTTTTT,CASSRDRFNEKLFF